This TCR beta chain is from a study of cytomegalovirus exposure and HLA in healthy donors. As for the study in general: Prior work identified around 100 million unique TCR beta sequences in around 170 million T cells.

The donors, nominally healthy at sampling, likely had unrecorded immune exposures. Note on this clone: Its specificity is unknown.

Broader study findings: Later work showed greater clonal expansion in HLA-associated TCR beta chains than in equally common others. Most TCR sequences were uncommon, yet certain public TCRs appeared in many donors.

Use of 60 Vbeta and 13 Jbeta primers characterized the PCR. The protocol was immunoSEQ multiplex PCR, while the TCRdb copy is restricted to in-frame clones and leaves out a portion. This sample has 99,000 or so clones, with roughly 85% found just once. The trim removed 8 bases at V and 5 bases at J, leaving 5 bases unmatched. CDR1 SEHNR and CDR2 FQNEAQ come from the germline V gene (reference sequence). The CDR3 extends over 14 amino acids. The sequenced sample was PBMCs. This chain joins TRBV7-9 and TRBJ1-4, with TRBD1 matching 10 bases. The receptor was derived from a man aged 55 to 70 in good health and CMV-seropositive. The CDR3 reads CASGPGQGNEKLFF. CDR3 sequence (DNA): TGTGCCAGCGGGCCGGGACAGGGGAATGAAAAACTGTTTTTT.